This TCR beta chain emerged from a study of regulatory and conventional T cells in RAG deficiency. General study results and limits: Compared with controls, unique Treg TCR beta sequences dropped roughly 100-fold in Omenn syndrome and CID/AS. Omenn CD25-high CD127-low cells may be activated cells, not true Tregs. Omenn patients showed >80% Treg-Tconv overlap and shorter CDR3 lengths.

This CDR3 has 11 residues. V was shortened by 10 bases and J by 4 bases, with 10 bases between the two germline ends. Germline CDR1 is MGHDK and CDR2 is SYGVNS. A word on this clone: Its target is not known.

The sorted conventional CD4+ T cells were CD25-low and CD127-high, with genomic DNA sequenced. The protocol was immunoSEQ multiplex PCR, while the TCRdb copy is restricted to in-frame clones and leaves out a portion. Here the sample spans around 29,000 clones, roughly 96% being singletons. A further study also used this sample, focusing on regulatory T cells. Turning to that study: Amplification used 52 TRBV primers and 13 TRBJ primers. In patients, unique TRB V-J pairs were restricted and V/J usage skewed, especially in Tregs.

The sequenced material came from CD25- CD4+ T cells sorted from blood. The clonotype was recovered from a human donor in good health. The rearrangement joins TRBV25-1 to TRBJ1-2; TRBD1 is a possible D gene (6 bases). CDR3 DNA sequence: TGTGCCACCACAGGGATCTATGGCTACACCTTC. Translated: CATTGIYGYTF.